This passage covers 12 T cell receptor beta chains from one sample sequenced in a study of CD8 T cells in ankylosing spondylitis. MiXCR, applied by TCRdb to the 5' RACE reads, yields one record per CDR3 protein. The sample yields roughly 180,000 distinct CDR3 sequences, 10% to 15% seen once. The sequencing sample was made of blood, either unsorted or a sorted T cell fraction (not recorded which). Receptor source: a female donor with ankylosing spondylitis or in good health (not recorded which).

With respect to this clonotype: This may stem from a read error, because a much larger clone lies one nucleotide away. V gene TRBV5-1 combines with J gene TRBJ1-1, with D possibly TRBD1 on 5 matching bases. Germline CDR1 is SGHRS and CDR2 is YFSETQ. This CDR3 contains 15 residues. V lost 10 bases, J lost 0 bases, and 19 bases lay in between. Here the CDR3 reads CACASQGPVNTEAFF. For the CDR3, the DNA is TGCGCCTGCGCGAGCCAGGGACCGGTGAACACTGAAGCTTTCTTT.

This clonotype was detected only a few times. The chain is built from TRBV5-6 and TRBJ2-7; TRBD1 or TRBD2 may be the D gene (5 bases each). Per the germline V gene, CDR1 is SGHDT and CDR2 is YYEEEE. The CDR3 contains 16 residues. Deletions cut 5 bases from V and 1 base from J, with 19 bases between. For the CDR3, the DNA is TGTGCCAGCAGAGAGGAAGCCGGGACCGCTTCCTACGAGCAGTACTTC. This gives the protein CASREEAGTASYEQYF.

In this sample, this clonotype turned up many times. The chain has TRBV7-3 and TRBJ2-6; D ambiguous. Trimming left V 6 bases short and J 0 bases short, with 6 bases between. Per the germline V gene, CDR1 is SGHTA and CDR2 is FQGTGA. The CDR3 is made up of 14 amino acids. The CDR3 here is CASSWASGANVLTF. CDR3 DNA sequence: TGTGCCAGCAGTTGGGCCTCTGGGGCCAACGTCCTGACTTTC.

The chain carries TRBV7-8 and TRBJ2-2, with 8 bases lining up with TRBD1. V gave up 6 bases and J gave up 0 bases; unmatched junction bases: 6. Germline CDR1 is SGHVS and CDR2 is FQNEAQ. CDR3 length: 16 residues. The CDR3 DNA follows: TGTGCCAGCAGGATACCGGGACAGGCGAACACCGGGGAGCTGTTTTTT. It is translated as CASRIPGQANTGELFF.

The table lists this clonotype with many counts. The chain uses TRBV20-1 and TRBJ2-1; 9 positions match TRBD2. The V gene's germline CDR1 is DFQATT and CDR2 SNEGSKA (reference sequence). J gave up 8 bases and V 5 bases, and 4 bases lay outside the gene matches. The CDR3 length is 12 residues. The CDR3 spells CSAEREVDEQFF. CDR3 DNA sequence: TGCAGTGCTGAGCGGGAGGTGGATGAGCAGTTCTTC.

The chain combines TRBV29-1 with TRBJ2-1; a possible D gene is TRBD1 (5 bases). Trimming cost V 4 bases and J 7 bases, with 14 bases left between them. The CDR3 contains 13 residues. Looked up from germline, CDR1 is SQVTM and CDR2 is ANQGSEA. This chain's CDR3 is CSVGPGSWNEQFF. The CDR3 DNA sequence: TGCAGCGTTGGTCCAGGGTCTTGGAATGAGCAGTTCTTC.

This clonotype was seen at least ten times. This chain joins TRBV12-3 or TRBV12-4 and TRBJ1-5, with unresolved D. The germline V and J ends were trimmed by 6 bases and 6 bases, with 9 bases remaining between them. The CDR3 totals 12 residues. The CDR3 reads CASRVFGQPQHF. CDR3 nucleotides: TGTGCCAGCAGGGTATTTGGTCAGCCCCAGCATTTT.

This chain joins TRBV5-5 and TRBJ2-1; 13 nucleotides line up with TRBD2. The V gene end was trimmed by 3 bases and the J gene end by 1 base; junction bases not matched to a gene: 4. The CDR3 totals 17 residues. Per the germline V gene, CDR1 is SGHKS and CDR2 is YYEKEE (reference sequence). The CDR3 loop reads CASSSGTSGNSYNEQFF. CDR3 in DNA: TGTGCCAGCAGCTCCGGGACTAGCGGGAATTCCTACAATGAGCAGTTCTTC.

The chain uses TRBV4-2 and TRBJ2-3; D remains unclear. CDR1 is LGHNA, CDR2 YNFKEQ, per germline. This CDR3 is 12 amino acids long. Trimming shortened V by 4 bases and J by 4 bases, and 6 bases separated the two germline ends. CDR3 residues: CASSPEPDTQYF. The CDR3 region has the DNA TGTGCCAGCAGCCCTGAGCCAGATACGCAGTATTTT.

For this clonotype: Just one base apart from a much larger clone, this may be a read error. The CDR3 loop reads CASSQHMGGVSLDTEAFF. The CDR3 region has the DNA TGCGCCAGCAGCCAACATATGGGGGGAGTATCGTTGGACACTGAAGCTTTCTTT. The J gene is TRBJ1-1, the V gene TRBV4-3; TRBD1 is a possible D gene (5 bases). V was shortened by 2 bases and J by 3 bases, with 22 bases between the two germline ends. This CDR3 comprises 18 residues. Germline CDR1 LGHNA, CDR2 YSLEER.

J is TRBJ1-5 and V is TRBV27, with D hard to call. The length of the CDR3 is 10 residues. Trimming removed 11 bases at V and 3 bases at J, with 5 bases between. The germline gives CDR1 MNHEY, CDR2 SMNVEV (reference sequence). This CDR3 reads CAPFNQPQHF. In DNA form, the CDR3 reads TGTGCCCCCTTCAATCAGCCCCAGCATTTT.

There are many counts of this clonotype. V and J are TRBV2 and TRBJ2-1; TRBD2 matches at 8 bases. The CDR3 runs to 15 residues. The germline CDR1 and CDR2 sequences are SNHLY and FYNNEI. The trim removed 8 bases at V and 5 bases at J, leaving 11 bases unmatched. The CDR3 protein is CASFLAGGGDNEQFF. CDR3 coding DNA: TGTGCCAGCTTTCTCGCGGGAGGAGGCGACAATGAGCAGTTCTTC.